The rows below give T cell receptor beta chains drawn from one sample of a study of cytomegalovirus exposure and HLA in healthy donors. Produced via immunoSEQ multiplex PCR; TCRdb's table is partial and in-frame only. The sample shows 150,000 to 200,000 clones, about four fifths of them seen only once. The sample taken for sequencing was PBMCs. All receptors come from a boy aged 10-17 years in good health and CMV-seronegative. Both conserved end residues are trimmed from each CDR3. Fields, in order: V gene, J gene, CDR3 protein.

v_gene: TRBV9; j_gene: TRBJ2-7; CDR3aa: ASSPGGPSYEQY
v_gene: TRBV5-1; j_gene: TRBJ2-7; CDR3aa: ASSLALAGIYEQY
v_gene: TRBV6-1; j_gene: TRBJ1-6; CDR3aa: ASSEDVGRGNSPLH
v_gene: TRBV9; j_gene: TRBJ1-2; CDR3aa: ASSVEARGSYGYT
v_gene: TRBV16; j_gene: TRBJ1-1; CDR3aa: ASSHGTGEAF
v_gene: TRBV7-9; j_gene: TRBJ2-7; CDR3aa: ASGRGAYEQY
v_gene: TRBV18; j_gene: TRBJ1-3; CDR3aa: ASSPPDPGMASGNTIY
v_gene: TRBV10-3; j_gene: TRBJ1-1; CDR3aa: AIVRGYGTEAF
v_gene: TRBV7-2; j_gene: TRBJ2-1; CDR3aa: ASRGGAGGANEQF
v_gene: TRBV7-8; j_gene: TRBJ1-6; CDR3aa: ASSLGVWASPLH
v_gene: TRBV5-6; j_gene: TRBJ1-1; CDR3aa: ASSLRSGLNTEAF
v_gene: TRBV7-7; j_gene: TRBJ2-7; CDR3aa: ASSPFAGTYEQY
v_gene: TRBV11-2; j_gene: TRBJ1-3; CDR3aa: ASSLVPGHGNTIY
v_gene: TRBV2; j_gene: TRBJ1-4; CDR3aa: ASSEWAGTEKLF
v_gene: TRBV10-3; j_gene: TRBJ2-5; CDR3aa: ATRPSGQETQY
v_gene: TRBV6-6; j_gene: TRBJ2-2; CDR3aa: ASSPGGARNTGELF
v_gene: TRBV5-1; j_gene: TRBJ1-4; CDR3aa: ASSLARDHKYGLF
v_gene: TRBV5-1; j_gene: TRBJ2-1; CDR3aa: ASSLPADHYNEQF
v_gene: TRBV5-4; j_gene: TRBJ1-2; CDR3aa: ASSLHPGGYT
v_gene: TRBV25-1; j_gene: TRBJ2-3; CDR3aa: TQGKDTQY
v_gene: TRBV27; j_gene: TRBJ2-3; CDR3aa: ASSFQGAYTDTQY
v_gene: TRBV11-2; j_gene: TRBJ2-7; CDR3aa: ASRLAGALPSYEQY
v_gene: TRBV4-2; j_gene: TRBJ2-7; CDR3aa: ASSQEGPQDYEQY
v_gene: TRBV19; j_gene: TRBJ2-3; CDR3aa: ASSIVSAVSDTQY
v_gene: TRBV5-1; j_gene: TRBJ2-7; CDR3aa: ASSMGNSSSYEQY
v_gene: TRBV19; j_gene: TRBJ1-5; CDR3aa: ASSVQGGNQPQH
v_gene: TRBV2; j_gene: TRBJ2-2; CDR3aa: ASSLRTSGGRRGTGELF
v_gene: TRBV5-1; j_gene: TRBJ2-3; CDR3aa: ASSPWLAGGSDTQY
v_gene: TRBV7-2; j_gene: TRBJ2-1; CDR3aa: ASSSFGGGLYNEQF
v_gene: TRBV7-2; j_gene: TRBJ1-2; CDR3aa: ASSLGSRGGYT
v_gene: TRBV6-5; j_gene: TRBJ1-2; CDR3aa: ASSYSTGNGYT
v_gene: TRBV4-3; j_gene: TRBJ1-6; CDR3aa: ASSQLGGSPLH
v_gene: TRBV29-1; j_gene: TRBJ2-1; CDR3aa: SVVGGKVRGSYNEQF